The sequence of this TCR beta chain was determined in a study of blood T cell repertoires in COVID-19. CDR3 length equals 16 residues. Germline V CDR1 and CDR2: LGHNT, FRNRAP. Trimming removed 5 bases from V and 0 bases from J, with 14 bases in between. Per the original methods: Quantification of nucleated cells was approximated via reference gene primer amplification. Generated by immunoSEQ multiplex PCR, the TCRdb table keeps only in-frame clones and is missing some. V and J calls and clone size are given by that table; D and trimming were obtained from the DNA. The repertoire holds 53,000 or so clones, about 88% seen once, with roughly a sixth in the top ten.

V and J are TRBV12-5 and TRBJ2-1, with D tentatively TRBD2 (5 bases). Sequencing used peripheral blood. This receptor was obtained from a man between 65 and 80 years old with active COVID-19. DNA of the CDR3: TGTGCTAGTGGTCTGACCGTTACTAGCTCCTACAATGAGCAGTTCTTC. Its protein product is CASGLTVTSSYNEQFF.